This paragraph covers one T cell receptor beta chain sequence. What it binds is unknown. Sequencing used immunoSEQ multiplex PCR; TCRdb keeps in-frame clones, though not all of them. This table holds approximately 460,000 clones, about nine tenths found once. Treatment reported: some 19 received Ad26.COV2.S at low or high dose, single or two shots; several received placebo; per-sample allocation not given. Repertoires come from day 63 after the first vaccine or placebo injection. Whoever gave the sample was an adult aged 18-55 years in Boston. CDR1 and CDR2 (germline): SGHTA, FQGNSA. The CDR3 has 15 residues. Trimming removed 5 bases at V and 4 bases at J, with 15 bases between. These data originate in a study of Ad26.COV2.S vaccination and SARS-CoV-2 variants. As for the study in general: Trial arm assignment for the donor was COV1001 Ad26.COV2.S. Once, or twice with 56 days between doses, Ad26.COV2.S was given intramuscularly.

Regarding the study as a whole: Placebo and vaccine recipients had non-spike TCR breadth that was similar.

The sequences come from peripheral blood, collected in a trial of Ad26.COV2.S vaccine versus placebo. V and J are TRBV7-2 and TRBJ1-5; a possible D gene is TRBD1 (6 bases). The receptor was isolated from a person between 18 and 60 years old who received the Ad26.COV2.S COVID-19 vaccine or a placebo. The CDR3: CASSLITGANQPQHF. CDR3 bases: TGTGCCAGCAGCCTTATCACGGGGGCGAATCAGCCCCAGCATTTT.